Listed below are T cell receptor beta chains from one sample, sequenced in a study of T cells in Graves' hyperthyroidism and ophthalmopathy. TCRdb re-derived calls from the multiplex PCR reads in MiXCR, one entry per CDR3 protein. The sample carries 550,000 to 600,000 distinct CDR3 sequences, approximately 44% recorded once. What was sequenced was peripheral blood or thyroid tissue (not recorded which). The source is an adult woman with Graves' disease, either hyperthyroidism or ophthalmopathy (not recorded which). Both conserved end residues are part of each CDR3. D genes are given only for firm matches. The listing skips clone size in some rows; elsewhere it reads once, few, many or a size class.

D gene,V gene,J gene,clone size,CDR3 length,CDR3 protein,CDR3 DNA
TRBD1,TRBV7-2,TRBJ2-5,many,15,CASSLAGTGQETQYF,TGTGCCAGCAGCTTAGCCGGGACAGGCCAAGAGACCCAGTACTTC
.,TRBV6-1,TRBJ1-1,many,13,CASITKAFTEAFF,TGTGCCAGCATCACCAAGGCCTTCACTGAAGCTTTCTTT
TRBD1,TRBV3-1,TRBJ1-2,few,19,CASSRGQGLSHNHYYGYTF,TGTGCCAGCAGCCGGGGACAGGGATTATCTCACAACCACTATTATGGCTACACCTTC
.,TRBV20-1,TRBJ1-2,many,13,CSATRTAGDGYTF,TGCAGTGCTACCAGGACGGCAGGGGATGGCTACACCTTC
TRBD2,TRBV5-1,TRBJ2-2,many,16,CASSQTLAGSAGELFF,TGCGCCAGCAGCCAAACGCTAGCGGGTTCAGCCGGGGAGCTGTTTTTT
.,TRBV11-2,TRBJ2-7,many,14,CASSLTPGIYEQYF,TGTGCCAGCAGCCTGACCCCCGGCATCTACGAGCAGTACTTC
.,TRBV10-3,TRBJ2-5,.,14,CAISEERMQETQYF,TGTGCCATCAGTGAGGAGAGGATGCAAGAGACCCAGTACTTC
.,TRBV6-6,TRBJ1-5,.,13,CASSYTPNQPQHF,TGTGCCAGCAGTTATACTCCCAATCAGCCCCAGCATTTT
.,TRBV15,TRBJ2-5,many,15,CATSTSGTLLETQYF,TGTGCCACCAGCACCTCCGGGACCCTGTTAGAGACCCAGTACTTC
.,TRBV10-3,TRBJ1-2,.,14,CASSPQTYTRGYTF,TGTGCCAGCAGTCCCCAAACTTACACGCGGGGCTACACCTTC
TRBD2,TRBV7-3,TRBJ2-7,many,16,CASTRPRTSGTYEQYF,TGTGCCAGCACTAGGCCCAGGACTAGCGGTACCTACGAGCAGTACTTC
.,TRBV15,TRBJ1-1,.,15,CATARGSTENTEASF,TGCGCCACCGCCCGCGGCAGCACAGAAAACACTGAAGCTTCCTTT
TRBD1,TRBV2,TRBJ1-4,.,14,CAPKRTGRGEKLFF,TGTGCTCCTAAGCGGACAGGGCGAGGCGAAAAACTGTTTTTT
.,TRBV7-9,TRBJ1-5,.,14,CASSLRADDQPQHF,TGTGCCAGCAGCTTAAGGGCGGACGATCAGCCCCAGCATTTT
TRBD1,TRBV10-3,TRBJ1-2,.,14,CAISGQGGNYGYTF,TGTGCCATCAGCGGACAGGGGGGAAACTACGGCTACACCTTC
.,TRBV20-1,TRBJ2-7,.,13,CSAGAGLYGEQYF,TGCAGTGCTGGAGCTGGCTTGTATGGAGAGCAGTACTTC
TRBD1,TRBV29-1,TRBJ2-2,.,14,CSANTGTVGGELFF,TGCAGCGCAAACACCGGGACAGTCGGCGGGGAGCTGTTTTTT
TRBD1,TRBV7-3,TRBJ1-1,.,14,CASSRDSFGTEAFF,TGTGCCAGCAGCCGGGACAGTTTTGGGACTGAAGCTTTCTTT
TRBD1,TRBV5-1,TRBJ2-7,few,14,CASSLTGGAREQYF,TGCGCCAGCAGCTTGACAGGGGGCGCGAGGGAGCAGTACTTC
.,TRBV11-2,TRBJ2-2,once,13,CASSRWASGELFF,TGTGCCAGCAGCCGGTGGGCTAGCGGGGAGCTGTTTTTT
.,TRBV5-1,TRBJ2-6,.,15,CASRRTGLLTNVLTF,TGCGCCAGCAGACGGACGGGGCTCTTGACCAACGTCCTGACTTTC